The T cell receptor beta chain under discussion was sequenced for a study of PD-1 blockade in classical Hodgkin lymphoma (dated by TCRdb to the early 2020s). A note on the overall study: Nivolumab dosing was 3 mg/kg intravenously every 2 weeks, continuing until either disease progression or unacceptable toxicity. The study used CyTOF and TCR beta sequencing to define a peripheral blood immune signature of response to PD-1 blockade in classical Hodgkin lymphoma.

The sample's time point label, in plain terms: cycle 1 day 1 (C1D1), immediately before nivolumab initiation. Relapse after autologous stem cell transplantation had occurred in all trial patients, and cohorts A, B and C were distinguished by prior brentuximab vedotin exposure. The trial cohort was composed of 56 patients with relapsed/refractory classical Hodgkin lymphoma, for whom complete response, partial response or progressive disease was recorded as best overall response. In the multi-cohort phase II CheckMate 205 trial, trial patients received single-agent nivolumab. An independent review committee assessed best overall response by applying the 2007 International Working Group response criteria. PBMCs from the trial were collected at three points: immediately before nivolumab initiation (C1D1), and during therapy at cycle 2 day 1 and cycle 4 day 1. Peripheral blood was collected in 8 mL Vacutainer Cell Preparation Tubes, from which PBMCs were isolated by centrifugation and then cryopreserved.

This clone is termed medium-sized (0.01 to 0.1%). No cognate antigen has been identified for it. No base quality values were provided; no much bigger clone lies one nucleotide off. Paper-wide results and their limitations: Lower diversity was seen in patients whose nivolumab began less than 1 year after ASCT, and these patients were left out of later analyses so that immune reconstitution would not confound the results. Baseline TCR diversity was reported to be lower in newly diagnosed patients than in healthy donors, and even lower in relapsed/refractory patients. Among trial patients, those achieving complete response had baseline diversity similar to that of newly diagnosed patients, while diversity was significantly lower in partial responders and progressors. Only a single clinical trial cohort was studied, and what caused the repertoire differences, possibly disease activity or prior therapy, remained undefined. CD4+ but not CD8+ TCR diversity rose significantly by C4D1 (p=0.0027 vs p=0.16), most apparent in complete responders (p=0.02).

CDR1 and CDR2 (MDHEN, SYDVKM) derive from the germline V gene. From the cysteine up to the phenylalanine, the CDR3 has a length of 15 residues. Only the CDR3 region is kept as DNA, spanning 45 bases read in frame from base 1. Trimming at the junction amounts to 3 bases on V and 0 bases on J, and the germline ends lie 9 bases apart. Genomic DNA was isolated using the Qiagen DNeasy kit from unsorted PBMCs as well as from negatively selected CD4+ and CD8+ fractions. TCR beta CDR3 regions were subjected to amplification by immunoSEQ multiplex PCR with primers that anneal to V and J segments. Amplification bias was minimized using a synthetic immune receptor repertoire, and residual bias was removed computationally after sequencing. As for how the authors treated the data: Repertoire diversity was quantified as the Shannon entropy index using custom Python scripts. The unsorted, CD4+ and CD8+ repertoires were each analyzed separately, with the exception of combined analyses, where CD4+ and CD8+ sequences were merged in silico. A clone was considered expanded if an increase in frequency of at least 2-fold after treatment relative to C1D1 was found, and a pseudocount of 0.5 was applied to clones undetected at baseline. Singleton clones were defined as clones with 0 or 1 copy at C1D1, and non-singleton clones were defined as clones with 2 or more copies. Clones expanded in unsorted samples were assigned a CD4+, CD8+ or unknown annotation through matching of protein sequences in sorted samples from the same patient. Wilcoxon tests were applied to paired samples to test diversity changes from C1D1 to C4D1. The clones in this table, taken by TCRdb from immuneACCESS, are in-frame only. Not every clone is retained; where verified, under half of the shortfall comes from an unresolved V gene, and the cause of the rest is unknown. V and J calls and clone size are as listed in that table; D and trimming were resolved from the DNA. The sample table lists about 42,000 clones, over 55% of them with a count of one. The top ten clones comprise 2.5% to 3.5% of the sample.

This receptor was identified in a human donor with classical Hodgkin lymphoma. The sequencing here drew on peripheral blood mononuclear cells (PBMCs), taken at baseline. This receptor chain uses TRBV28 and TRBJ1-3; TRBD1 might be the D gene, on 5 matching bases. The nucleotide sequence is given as TGTGCCAGCAGTTTGGGGCGGTACTCTGGAAACACCATATATTTT. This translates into CASSLGRYSGNTIYF.